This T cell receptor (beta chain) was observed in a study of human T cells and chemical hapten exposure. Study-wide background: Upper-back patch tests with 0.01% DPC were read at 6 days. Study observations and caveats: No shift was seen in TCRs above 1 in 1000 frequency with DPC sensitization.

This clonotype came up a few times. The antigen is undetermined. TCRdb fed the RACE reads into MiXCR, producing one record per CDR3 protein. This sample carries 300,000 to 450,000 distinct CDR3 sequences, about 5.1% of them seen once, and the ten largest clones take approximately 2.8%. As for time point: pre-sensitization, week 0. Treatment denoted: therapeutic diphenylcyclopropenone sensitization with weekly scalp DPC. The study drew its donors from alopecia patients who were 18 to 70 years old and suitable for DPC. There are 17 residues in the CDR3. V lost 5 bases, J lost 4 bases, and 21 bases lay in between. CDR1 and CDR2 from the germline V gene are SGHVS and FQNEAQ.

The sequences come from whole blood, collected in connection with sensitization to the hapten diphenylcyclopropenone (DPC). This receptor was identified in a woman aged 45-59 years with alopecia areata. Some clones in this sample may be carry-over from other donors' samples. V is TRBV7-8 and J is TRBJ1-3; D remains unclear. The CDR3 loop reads CASSHTPGQVGGNTIYF. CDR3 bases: TGTGCCAGCAGCCATACTCCGGGCCAAGTGGGAGGAAACACCATATATTTT.